What follows describes a single TCR beta chain. The antigen remains undetermined. Cells sorted as Tregs were CD4+, CD25+ and CD127-/low. With 5 bases removed from V and 5 bases from J, the gap between germline ends came to 13 bases. The CDR3 loop spans 14 amino acids. After constant-region reverse-primer amplification, full-length variable regions underwent semi-nested PCR with Nested Universal Primer A. TCRdb reanalysed the 5' RACE reads using MiXCR and keeps one entry per CDR3 protein. The sample records 12,000 or so distinct CDR3 sequences, about 53% being singletons. General study findings and limits: Tumor Tregs overlapped most with tumor, then blood, naive CD4+ cells.

The chain combines TRBV12-3 or TRBV12-4 with TRBJ2-4; D is uncertain. The origin of this receptor is a female donor with breast cancer. Source material: tumor-infiltrating Tregs sorted from the breast tumor. CDR3 region: CASSPTRSQNIQYF. CDR3 bases: TGTGCCAGCAGTCCTACACGGAGCCAAAACATTCAGTACTTC.